These T cell receptor beta chains were read from a single sample in a study of CD8 T cells in Susac syndrome. Via MiXCR, TCRdb re-called the immunoSEQ multiplex PCR reads, giving one row per CDR3 protein. The sample holds about 300,000 distinct CDR3 sequences; approximately 85% are singletons and the top ten take 0.21%. Sequenced sample: CD8+ T cells from PBMCs. The origin of the receptors is a human donor with multiple sclerosis. Each CDR3 is given with its conserved first and last residue.

v_call cdr3_aa
TRBV28 CASSLAILSRAFF
TRBV6-2/TRBV6-3 CASSYSARLAGYTF
TRBV27 CASSPFGLETQYF
TRBV9 CASSFQDSSGTEAFF
TRBV15 CATSSRLQGFSYEQYF
TRBV27 CASSFGTSGTEQYF
TRBV4-3 CASSQGLDSYEQYF
TRBV18 CASSRLTETQYF
TRBV27 CASSLSAGTTSSYEQYF
TRBV25-1 CASHPGGTYEQYF
TRBV2 CASSDATTSGSTDEQFF
TRBV2 CASSSSGTSFFWQYF
TRBV12-3/TRBV12-4 CASSRGGAWEGYEQFF
TRBV20-1 CSASGFRMDYEQYF
TRBV4-2 CASRQTRGASYEQYF
TRBV4-3 CASSQDIGVRQYYEQYF
TRBV21-1 CASEGTRSTEAFF
TRBV2 CASSEAGGLGEQFF
TRBV11-1 CASSPWRSSYEQYF
TRBV7-8 CASSSRGTGTEAFF
TRBV7-9 CASSSTRQGVFNEQFF
TRBV6-2/TRBV6-3 CASGTSGSKYEQYF
TRBV12-3/TRBV12-4 CASSSPGVPGANVLTF
TRBV6-1 CASSSMTGEAGQLFF
TRBV14 CASSQLVETEAFF
TRBV28 CAARGITYEQYF